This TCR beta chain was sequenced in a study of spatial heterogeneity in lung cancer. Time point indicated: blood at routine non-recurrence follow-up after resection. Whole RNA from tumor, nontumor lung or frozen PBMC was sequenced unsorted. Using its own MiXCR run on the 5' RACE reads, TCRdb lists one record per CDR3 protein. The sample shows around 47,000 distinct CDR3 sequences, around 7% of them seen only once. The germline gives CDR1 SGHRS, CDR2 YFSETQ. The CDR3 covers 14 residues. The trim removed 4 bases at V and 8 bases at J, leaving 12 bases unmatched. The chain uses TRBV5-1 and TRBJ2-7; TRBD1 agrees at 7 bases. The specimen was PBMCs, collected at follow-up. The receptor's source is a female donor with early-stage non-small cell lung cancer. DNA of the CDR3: TGCGCCAGCAGCGCCGGGACAGAGTTTGTGAAGCAGTACTTC. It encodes CASSAGTEFVKQYF. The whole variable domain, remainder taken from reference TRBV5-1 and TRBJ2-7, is KAGVTQTPRYLIKTRGQQVTLSCSPISGHRSVSWYQQTPGQGLQFLFEYFSETQRNKGNFPGRFSGRQFSNSRSEMNVSTLELGDSALYLCASSAGTEFVKQYFGPGTRLTVT.